This entry lists 7 T cell receptor beta chains sequenced from one sample in a study of blood T cell repertoires in COVID-19. Measured with immunoSEQ multiplex PCR; TCRdb has only the in-frame clones, and not every one. The data contain 150,000 to 200,000 clones, around 87% of them singletons. The sample was peripheral blood. All receptors come from a woman aged 30 to 39 with active or convalescent COVID-19.

The V and J genes are TRBV29-1 and TRBJ2-1; tentative D call: TRBD1 (5 bases). CDR3 size: 14 residues. The V gene's germline CDR1 is SQVTM and CDR2 ANQGSEA. V was pared by 1 base and J by 7 bases, with 14 bases between. The CDR3 region has the DNA TGCAGCGTTGAAGCGTTTGACAGCTATAATGAGCAGTTCTTC. The encoded protein is CSVEAFDSYNEQFF.

This rearrangement joins TRBV5-8 to TRBJ1-1; 11 positions agree with TRBD1. From germline, CDR1 is SGHTS and CDR2 YDEGEE. The junction had 8 bases not matched to a gene; V was cut back by 5 bases and J by 5 bases. The CDR3 sequence is 15 residues long. This CDR3 is CASRRDRGMGTEAFF. Here the CDR3 DNA reads TGTGCCAGCAGACGGGACAGGGGGATGGGAACTGAAGCTTTCTTT.

The chain has TRBV18 and TRBJ2-7; 9 nucleotides align to TRBD1. Germline V CDR1 and CDR2: KGHSH, LQKENI. The CDR3 covers 15 residues. The ends lost 1 base at V and 2 bases at J; junction bases unmatched: 3. The CDR3: CASSPQGQGTYEQYF. CDR3 DNA sequence: TGTGCCAGCTCACCACAGGGACAGGGAACCTACGAGCAGTACTTC.

V usage is TRBV15 and J usage is TRBJ1-5; the D gene is possibly TRBD1 (6 bases). Trimming removed 5 bases at V and 2 bases at J, with 10 bases between. Germline CDR1 reads LNHNV; CDR2 reads YYDKDF (reference sequence). This CDR3 contains 14 residues. The CDR3 loop is CATSVHRGNQPQHF. CDR3 DNA sequence: TGTGCCACCAGCGTTCACAGGGGCAATCAGCCCCAGCATTTT.

The rearrangement joins TRBV5-4 to TRBJ1-2, with a tentative D call TRBD1 (6 bases). The CDR3 sequence is 14 residues long. V lost 2 bases and J 3 bases, leaving 11 bases between the germline ends. In germline, CDR1 is SGHNT, CDR2 YYREEE (reference sequence). The CDR3 sequence is CASSFGGDDYGYTF. The DNA for the CDR3 is TGTGCCAGCAGCTTTGGGGGCGACGACTATGGCTACACCTTC.

The chain couples TRBV7-6 to TRBJ1-1, with TRBD1 matching over 7 bases. Unmatched junction bases numbered 9, after V lost 1 base and J lost 1 base. CDR1 and CDR2 from the germline V gene are SGHVS and FNYEAQ. The CDR3 extends over 17 amino acids. DNA for the CDR3: TGTGCCAGCAGCTTAGGCCCAGGGGCAGGGGGGAACACTGAAGCTTTCTTT. Amino acids: CASSLGPGAGGNTEAFF.

This clone was picked up a small number of times. This sequence joins TRBV11-2 and TRBJ2-2, with 9 bases lining up with TRBD1. V dropped 5 bases and J dropped 3; count of bases not matched to a gene: 4. The CDR3 consists of 15 residues. Germline V lookup: CDR1 SGHAT, CDR2 FQNNGV. The CDR3 DNA follows: TGTGCCAGCAGCAACCGGGACAGGGACACCGGGGAGCTGTTTTTT. Amino acids: CASSNRDRDTGELFF.